This note documents a single T cell receptor beta chain sequence. Antigen: not known. This sample is part of a study of OX40 agonist ivuxolimab in advanced cancers. At the level of the study: Melanoma, hepatocellular carcinoma, head and neck or renal cell cancer occurred in dose-escalation patients. Findings of the study overall: Low normalized T-cell clonal expansion was additionally recorded for some nonresponders.

Clones were sequenced by immunoSEQ multiplex PCR, and TCRdb holds only the in-frame ones, with some missing. The table shows some 37,000 clones, with over 75% occurring only once. V was pared by 5 bases and J by 2 bases, with 16 bases between. CDR1 is SGHVS, CDR2 FNYEAQ, per germline. This CDR3 comprises 16 residues. The sequence derives from an adult with an advanced solid tumor such as melanoma, head and neck, liver or kidney cancer. The starting material was CD4+ or CD8+ T cells sorted from blood, obtained in a trial of the OX40 agonist ivuxolimab. The V gene is TRBV7-6, the J gene TRBJ1-5; possibly TRBD1 for D (5 bases). CDR3 residues: CASSLGPLSGNQPQHF. In DNA form, the CDR3 reads TGTGCCAGCAGCCTGGGACCGCTGAGCGGCAATCAGCCCCAGCATTTT.